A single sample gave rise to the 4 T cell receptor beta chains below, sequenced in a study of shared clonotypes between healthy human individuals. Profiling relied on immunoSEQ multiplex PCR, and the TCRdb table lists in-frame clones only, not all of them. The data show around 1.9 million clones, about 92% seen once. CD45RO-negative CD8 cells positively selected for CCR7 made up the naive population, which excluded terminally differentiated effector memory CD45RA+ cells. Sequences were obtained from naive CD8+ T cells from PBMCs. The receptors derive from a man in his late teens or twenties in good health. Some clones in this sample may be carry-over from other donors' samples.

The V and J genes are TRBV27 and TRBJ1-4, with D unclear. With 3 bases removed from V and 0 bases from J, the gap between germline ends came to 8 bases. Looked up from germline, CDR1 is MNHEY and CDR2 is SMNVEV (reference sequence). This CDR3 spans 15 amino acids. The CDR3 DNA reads TGTGCCAGCAGTTTTCTCGGGGCAACTAATGAAAAACTGTTTTTT. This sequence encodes CASSFLGATNEKLFF.

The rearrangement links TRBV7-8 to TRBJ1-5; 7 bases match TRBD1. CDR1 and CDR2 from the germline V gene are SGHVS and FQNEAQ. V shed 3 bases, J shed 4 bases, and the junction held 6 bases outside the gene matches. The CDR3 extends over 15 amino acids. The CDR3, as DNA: TGTGCCAGCAGCTTTTACAGGGGTCTGAATCAGCCCCAGCATTTT. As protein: CASSFYRGLNQPQHF.

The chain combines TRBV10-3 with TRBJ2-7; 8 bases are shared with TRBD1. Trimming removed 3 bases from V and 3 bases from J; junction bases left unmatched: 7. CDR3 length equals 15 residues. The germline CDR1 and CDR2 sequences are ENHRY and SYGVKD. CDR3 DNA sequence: TGTGCCATCAGTGACCCTCCGACAGGGGTCTACGAGCAGTACTTC. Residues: CAISDPPTGVYEQYF.

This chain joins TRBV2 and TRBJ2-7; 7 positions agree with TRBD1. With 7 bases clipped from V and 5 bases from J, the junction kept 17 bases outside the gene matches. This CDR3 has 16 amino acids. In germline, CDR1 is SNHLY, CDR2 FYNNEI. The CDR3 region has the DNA TGTGCCAGCATATCTTGGAAACTGACAGGGTTCAACGAGCAGTACTTC. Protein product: CASISWKLTGFNEQYF. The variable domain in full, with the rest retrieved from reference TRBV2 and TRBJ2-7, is EPEVTQTPSHQVTQMGQEVILRCVPISNHLYFYWYRQILGQKVEFLVSFYNNEISEKSEIFDDQFSVERPDGSNFTLKIRSTKLEDSAMYFCASISWKLTGFNEQYFGPGTRLTVT.